These 3 T cell receptor beta chains originate from one sample sequenced in a study of technical replicates of blood from several donors (dated by TCRdb to about 2017). Receptors were amplified or captured by the immunoSEQ multiplex PCR assay. The immuneACCESS repertoire file appears here via TCRdb, limited to in-frame rearrangements. These files lack a portion of the clones; in checked studies, under half of the deficit traces to unresolved V genes, and the cause of the others is not known. Here the sample has approximately 31,000 clones; around nine tenths occur a single time. Around 4.1% of the sample goes to the ten largest clones. The sequenced sample consisted of PBMCs. These receptors were obtained from a human donor in good health. Some clones in this sample may be carry-over from other donors' samples.

Within the sample, this clone is medium-sized. The chain recombines TRBV4-2 with TRBJ2-7; 11 bases agree with TRBD2. The length of the CDR3 is 15 residues. V lost 0 bases to trimming and J lost 4 bases; unmatched junction nucleotides: 2. In germline, CDR1 is LGHNA, CDR2 YNFKEQ. The CDR3 nucleotides are TGTGCCAGCAGCCAAGATACTAGCGGGAGTTACGAGCAGTACTTC. It is translated as CASSQDTSGSYEQYF.

The gene calls are TRBV2 and TRBJ2-1; D call uncertain. The germline V and J ends were trimmed by 0 bases and 8 bases, with 8 bases remaining between them. CDR1 is SNHLY, CDR2 FYNNEI, per germline. CDR3 length: 13 residues. Here the CDR3 reads CASSEAQIYEQFF. The CDR3 DNA reads as TGTGCCAGCAGTGAAGCGCAGATTTATGAGCAGTTCTTC.

The chain employs TRBV9 and TRBJ1-1; D unclear. CDR1 and CDR2 from the germline V gene are SGDLS and YYNGEE. CDR3 length equals 13 residues. V was clipped by 1 base and J by 2 bases, with 6 bases between them. The CDR3 region is CASSVFTNTEAFF. The CDR3 bases are TGTGCCAGCAGCGTATTCACAAACACTGAAGCTTTCTTT.